This TCR beta chain was sequenced for a study of a mutant IDH1 vaccine in newly diagnosed glioma (dated by TCRdb to the early 2020s). As for the study more broadly: Vaccination started 4-6 weeks after radiotherapy alone, or was given together with temozolomide cycles in the groups whose treatment included chemotherapy. Prior to enrollment, standard therapy consisting of radiotherapy alone, temozolomide alone, or radiochemotherapy with temozolomide had been administered to patients, with the combination being received by most patients. Six visits were used for peripheral blood collection: V03 (baseline), V05, V07, V10, V12 and V13. For exploratory analyses, longitudinal TCRB deep sequencing was carried out in about two dozen treated patients wherever samples were available. The week-35 safety follow-up was designated visit V12, and the week-47 end of study was designated visit V13. Of the roughly 31 treated patients, roughly 60% were male and approximately 40% were female, and the mean age was around 40 years. The full study reports these points: The authors noted that analyses of patient blood samples could not be reproduced because of sample limitations. Vaccine-induced immune responses across multiple MHC alleles were detected in approximately 93% of patients. PBMC samples for TCRB deep sequencing were selected based on availability. No apparent relationship was observed between pseudoprogression and alterations in the top peripheral T cell clonotypes detected by TCRB sequencing.

A word on this clone: What this receptor recognizes is not known. No much larger clonotype is one base removed from it; base qualities were not supplied.

The time point label for this specimen denotes: week 35, safety follow-up. Every vaccine dose consisted of 300 ug of a 20-mer mutant IDH1 peptide in Montanide, administered subcutaneously together with topical imiquimod. Across visits V03 through V10, patients got a total of eight vaccinations, given in weeks 1, 3, 5, 7, 11, 15, 19 and 23. Donors had newly diagnosed WHO grade 3 or 4 IDH1-mutant astrocytomas with loss of nuclear ATRX. The samples were drawn from NOA16, a multicentre, single-arm, open-label phase I trial in Germany that tested a mutant IDH1 peptide vaccine in humans for the first time. The DNeasy Blood and Tissue Kit was used to extract genomic DNA from EDTA blood for TCRB sequencing. Library generation was performed with the immunoSEQ multiplex PCR assay. Following the manufacturer's protocol, the hsTCRB Kit was used to amplify rearranged TCR beta chain sequences. TCRB libraries were sequenced on an Illumina MiSeq. The original pipeline was this. Demultiplexing, trimming and gene mapping were performed with the kit vendor's proprietary platform. Here the immuneACCESS table is served through TCRdb, limited to in-frame sequences with V and J called. Missing clones are a known gap in these copies; in checked studies unresolved V genes cover under half, and the rest lacks a known reason. That table supplies the V and J calls and clone size; D and trimming were determined from the DNA. The sample table holds roughly 40,000 clones, of which about 80% were seen once. Approximately 4.8% of the sample is taken by the ten largest.

The clonotype originates from a woman aged 45-65 years with glioma. The material was PBMCs, obtained from a glioma patient whose treatment included an IDH1 peptide vaccine.

The CDR3: CASSDGQGDLASHF. The base sequence is TGTGCCAGCAGCGACGGACAGGGGGATCTAGCTTCCCACTTT. The chain employs TRBV7-2 and TRBJ1-6; TRBD1 aligns with 10 central bases. The CDR3 measures 14 amino acids from cysteine to phenylalanine. Only CDR3 DNA remains: 42 bases, in frame from the first base. CDR1 is given as SGHTA and CDR2 as FQGNSA, both from the germline V gene. Trimming takes 5 bases off V and 18 bases off J; junction bases not matched to a gene: 13.